The 14 T cell receptor beta chains below come from one sample, sequenced in a study of blood T cell repertoires in COVID-19. Clones were read by immunoSEQ multiplex PCR, and TCRdb kept only the in-frame ones, dropping some. Of over 250,000 clones listed, roughly 86% were seen once; the top ten hold 2% to 2.5%. Specimen: peripheral blood. These receptors originate from a woman between 50 and 59 years old with acute or convalescent COVID-19.

This rearrangement joins TRBV6-5 to TRBJ2-7; D possibly corresponds to TRBD1 (5 bases). Trimming took off 2 bases at V and 1 base at J, with 9 bases between the two ends. Germline CDR1 reads MNHEY; CDR2 reads SVGAGI. This CDR3 has 14 residues. The CDR3 reads CASSYRGYSYEQYF. The CDR3 coding sequence is TGTGCCAGCAGTTACAGGGGCTATTCCTACGAGCAGTACTTC.

The chain recombines TRBV28 with TRBJ2-1; TRBD1 might be the D (6 bases). This CDR3 comprises 15 residues. Germline lookup yields CDR1 MDHEN and CDR2 SYDVKM. V was pared by 6 bases and J by 3 bases, with 15 bases between. The CDR3 reads CASRADRPVYNEQFF. The CDR3, as DNA: TGTGCCAGCAGAGCCGACAGGCCCGTCTACAATGAGCAGTTCTTC.

The DNA for the CDR3 is TGCGCCAGCAGCCAAGATCCGGTGGGGGCGCGAGGCTACACCTTC. As protein: CASSQDPVGARGYTF. The J gene is TRBJ1-2, the V gene TRBV4-3, with D possibly matching TRBD1 (6 bases). The germline V and J ends were trimmed by 0 bases and 8 bases, with 16 bases remaining between them. The CDR3 consists of 15 residues. Germline CDR1 reads LGHNA; CDR2 reads YSLEER.

CDR3 protein: CASTPGTGNNSPLHF. In DNA, the CDR3 is TGTGCCAGCACCCCCGGGACAGGGAATAATTCACCCCTCCACTTT. This chain links TRBV3-1 (or the pseudogene TRBV3-2) with TRBJ1-6, with 9 bases that match TRBD1. J was trimmed by 5 bases and V by 7 bases; bases with no gene match: 6. This CDR3 spans 15 amino acids. The V gene's germline CDR1 is LGHDT and CDR2 YNNKEL (reference sequence).

This chain connects TRBV9 to TRBJ2-1; D not certain. The CDR3 has 13 amino acids. The germline V and J ends were trimmed by 0 bases and 4 bases, with 5 bases remaining between them. The germline gives CDR1 SGDLS, CDR2 YYNGEE. The CDR3 region has the DNA TGTGCCAGCAGCGTAGCAGCGTACAATGAGCAGTTCTTC. Amino acid sequence: CASSVAAYNEQFF.

This clone came up once. This chain connects TRBV10-3 to TRBJ1-4; tentatively, D is TRBD1 (5 bases). Germline CDR1 reads ENHRY; CDR2 reads SYGVKD. The CDR3 covers 17 residues. The V and J ends lost 5 bases and 0 bases respectively, with 16 bases between them. CDR3 amino acids: CAISYSYRGATNEKLFF. The CDR3 DNA is TGTGCCATCAGTTACTCCTACCGGGGGGCAACTAATGAAAAACTGTTTTTT.

The chain employs TRBV24-1 and TRBJ1-3; D gene ambiguous. With 2 bases removed from V and 0 bases from J, the gap between germline ends came to 10 bases. This CDR3 is built from 16 residues. Per germline, CDR1 KGHDR and CDR2 SFDVKD. CDR3 DNA sequence: TGTGCCACCAGTGATTCTCCAGGCAACTCTGGAAACACCATATATTTT. Protein sequence: CATSDSPGNSGNTIYF.

This chain joins TRBV5-1 and TRBJ1-4, with D perhaps matching TRBD1 (6 bases). V dropped 3 bases and J dropped 6 bases, with 15 bases sitting between them. The CDR3 has 15 residues. The germline CDR1 and CDR2 sequences are SGHRS and YFSETQ. This CDR3 is CASSWPRTDYEKLFF. CDR3 in DNA: TGCGCCAGCAGCTGGCCGAGGACAGACTATGAAAAACTGTTTTTT.

This clone showed up many times. The V and J genes are TRBV28 and TRBJ2-7, with D tentatively TRBD2 (5 bases). V dropped 6 bases and J dropped 3 bases, with 15 bases sitting between them. Germline V lookup: CDR1 MDHEN, CDR2 SYDVKM. The CDR3 has 14 amino acids. The CDR3 sequence: CASRERTPLYEQYF. CDR3 bases: TGTGCCAGCAGGGAGCGGACGCCTCTCTACGAGCAGTACTTC. The whole variable domain, remainder taken from reference TRBV28 and TRBJ2-7, is DVKVTQSSRYLVKRTGEKVFLECVQDMDHENMFWYRQDPGLGLRLIYFSYDVKMKEKGDIPEGYSVSREKKERFSLILESASTNQTSMYLCASRERTPLYEQYFGPGTRLTVT.

The gene calls are TRBV7-8 and TRBJ2-1; D may be TRBD2 (5 bases). From germline, CDR1 is SGHVS and CDR2 FQNEAQ. This CDR3 has 14 residues. Trimming pared 5 bases from V and 12 bases from J, leaving 20 bases between. In nucleotides, the CDR3 is TGTGCCAGCAGCCTAAGCGGTGTGGAAGTCGGGCAGTTCTTC. Residues: CASSLSGVEVGQFF.

This rearrangement joins TRBV6-4 to TRBJ2-7, with 7 bases aligning to TRBD1. The V gene's germline CDR1 is MRHNA and CDR2 SNTAGT. There are 16 residues in the CDR3. Trimming at V came to 6 bases and at J to 3 bases, leaving 14 bases not matched to a gene. The CDR3, as DNA: TGTGCCAGCAGCCTATCTCCGGGACAGCAATGCTACGAGCAGTACTTC. It translates to CASSLSPGQQCYEQYF.

This rearrangement joins TRBV28 to TRBJ2-7; 9 positions agree with TRBD1. Trimming at V came to 6 bases and at J to 2 bases, leaving 8 bases not matched to a gene. The CDR3 has 15 amino acids. Germline V gene data show CDR1 as MDHEN and CDR2 as SYDVKM. CDR3 residues: CASSTGGPKAYEQYF. The CDR3 DNA reads as TGTGCCAGCAGCACAGGGGGCCCCAAGGCCTACGAGCAGTACTTC. Supplemented by reference TRBV28 and TRBJ2-7, the full variable domain reads DVKVTQSSRYLVKRTGEKVFLECVQDMDHENMFWYRQDPGLGLRLIYFSYDVKMKEKGDIPEGYSVSREKKERFSLILESASTNQTSMYLCASSTGGPKAYEQYFGPGTRLTVT.

The CDR3 loop reads CAIREGQLDGYTF. CDR3 coding DNA: TGTGCCATCAGAGAGGGACAGCTCGATGGCTACACCTTC. J is TRBJ1-2 and V is TRBV10-3, with 7 bases fitting TRBD1. The germline CDR1 and CDR2 sequences are ENHRY and SYGVKD. V gave up 6 bases and J gave up 6 bases; unmatched junction bases: 7. This CDR3 is 13 amino acids long.

The chain carries TRBV19 and TRBJ1-1, with 7 bases fitting TRBD1. CDR1 is LNHDA, CDR2 SQIVND, per germline (reference sequence). After removal of 7 bases from V and 7 bases from J, the junction contained 9 bases not matched to a gene. The CDR3 runs to 13 residues. CDR3 residues: CASIDRDPNEAFF. The CDR3 DNA sequence: TGTGCCAGTATAGACAGGGACCCGAATGAAGCTTTCTTT.